This entry describes one TCR beta chain. The data stem from a study of blood T cell repertoires in COVID-19. This CDR3 has 15 residues. Germline V CDR1 and CDR2: LNHDA, SQIVND (reference sequence). The ends were cut back, 3 bases at V and 0 bases at J, with 9 bases in the middle. The method was immunoSEQ multiplex PCR; TCRdb's version includes in-frame clones alone and lacks a portion of them. The sample shows about 68,000 clones, around 93% of them seen only once. The rearrangement links TRBV19 to TRBJ2-4; perhaps TRBD2 as D (6 bases). The sequencing sample was made of peripheral blood. The TCR was taken from a woman aged 60 to 75 with active COVID-19. The CDR3 loop is CASSIGGTAKNIQYF. DNA of the CDR3: TGTGCCAGTAGTATCGGCGGGACAGCCAAAAACATTCAGTACTTC.